Listed here are 22 T cell receptor beta chains from one sample, sequenced in a study of T-cell memory formation after mild COVID-19. Via MiXCR, TCRdb re-called the 5' RACE reads, giving one row per CDR3 protein. The sample lists tens of thousands of distinct CDR3 sequences, over 10% occurring once. The specimen sequenced was PBMCs or a T cell subset sorted from them (not recorded which). The receptors come from a man between 18 and 29 years old who had mild COVID-19 (a few samples of this study predate the infection). Cell type and time point are not known.

This clonotype was counted many times. The gene calls are TRBV9 and TRBJ2-1; weak D call: TRBD2 (6 bases). Trimming took off 2 bases at V and 0 bases at J, with 9 bases between the two ends. Germline assignment: CDR1 SGDLS and CDR2 YYNGEE. This CDR3 contains 15 residues. The CDR3: CASSVYGGSYNEQFF. The CDR3 nucleotides read TGTGCCAGCAGCGTTTACGGGGGCTCCTACAATGAGCAGTTCTTC.

This clonotype was detected a few times. The J gene is TRBJ2-1, the V gene TRBV7-9; 7 bases fit TRBD1. CDR3 length: 16 residues. The V and J ends lost 1 base and 3 bases, in that order; junction bases with no gene match: 6. Germline values: CDR1 SEHNR, CDR2 FQNEAQ (reference sequence). The CDR3: CASSLGMGQNYNEQFF. DNA of the CDR3: TGTGCCAGCAGCTTAGGCATGGGACAGAACTACAATGAGCAGTTCTTC.

V usage is TRBV5-1 and J usage is TRBJ2-7; 8 bases match TRBD1. The germline V gene has CDR1 SGHRS and CDR2 YFSETQ. The CDR3 sequence is 13 residues long. Trimming at V came to 2 bases and at J to 6 bases, leaving 4 bases not matched to a gene. This chain's CDR3 is CASSFGQGSEQYF. The CDR3 DNA sequence: TGCGCCAGCAGCTTTGGACAGGGCAGCGAGCAGTACTTC.

In this sample, this clonotype turned up a few times. V and J are TRBV24-1 and TRBJ1-5; 7 positions match TRBD1. With V trimmed by 8 bases and J by 1 base, 10 bases remained unmatched. The CDR3 extends over 16 amino acids. Germline CDR1 and CDR2: KGHDR and SFDVKD. The CDR3 DNA is TGTGCCACCAATAAGACAGGGACTAGGAGCAATCAGCCCCAGCATTTT. Translating gives CATNKTGTRSNQPQHF.

This clonotype has more than one count but fewer than ten. The genes are TRBV28 and TRBJ2-5; 8 nucleotides match TRBD2. Per germline, CDR1 MDHEN and CDR2 SYDVKM. V shed 8 bases and J 5 bases; nucleotides not matched to a gene: 4. The CDR3 length is 12 residues. The chain's CDR3 is CASRLARETQYF. CDR3 in DNA: TGTGCCAGCCGACTAGCGCGGGAGACCCAGTACTTC.

This clonotype was seen more than once but under ten times. This chain connects TRBV9 to TRBJ1-4; the D is unclear. The V gene's germline CDR1 is SGDLS and CDR2 YYNGEE. The CDR3 has 13 residues. Deletions cut 4 bases from V and 16 bases from J, with 20 bases between. The CDR3, as DNA: TGTGCCAGCAGCCCTGGGGTGAGGGCGATACCGTTTTTT. It translates to CASSPGVRAIPFF.

This clonotype has more than one count but fewer than ten. This chain uses TRBV4-1 with TRBJ2-7; TRBD2 is a possible D gene (6 bases). The CDR3 sequence is 14 residues long. Trimming shortened V by 4 bases and J by 2 bases, and 12 bases separated the two germline ends. Germline V CDR1 and CDR2: MGHRA, YSYEKL. The CDR3 DNA sequence: TGCGCCAGCAGCCCTTTGGGGGGACCCTACGAGCAGTACTTC. Protein product: CASSPLGGPYEQYF.

This rearrangement joins TRBV9 to TRBJ2-7; 9 bases are a match to TRBD2. V was clipped by 0 bases and J by 3 bases; unmatched bases: 4. Germline loops: CDR1 SGDLS, CDR2 YYNGEE. The CDR3 totals 15 residues. The CDR3 reads CASSVDASGVYEQYV. The CDR3 coding sequence is TGTGCCAGCAGCGTAGACGCTAGCGGGGTCTACGAGCAGTACGTC.

The chain is built from TRBV7-6 and TRBJ2-1; D tentatively reads TRBD1 or TRBD2 (5 bases each). V dropped 0 bases and J dropped 4 bases, with 16 bases sitting between them. The CDR3 runs 17 residues. Germline lookup yields CDR1 SGHVS and CDR2 FNYEAQ. CDR3 protein: CASSLALGTGTYNEQFF. CDR3 sequence (DNA): TGTGCCAGCAGCTTAGCGCTCGGGACGGGAACATACAATGAGCAGTTCTTC. The variable domain in full, with the rest retrieved from reference TRBV7-6 and TRBJ2-1, is GAGVSQSPRYKVTKRGQDVALRCDPISGHVSLYWYRQALGQGPEFLTYFNYEAQQDKSGLPNDRFSAERPEGSISTLTIQRTEQRDSAMYRCASSLALGTGTYNEQFFGPGTRLTVL.

This clonotype was picked up a small number of times. V usage is TRBV29-1 and J usage is TRBJ2-2; D remains ambiguous. CDR1 is SQVTM and CDR2 is ANQGSEA in the germline V gene. Deletions cut 4 bases from V and 7 bases from J, with 10 bases between. The CDR3 runs to 12 residues. CDR3 protein: CSVVAGVGELFF. For the CDR3, the DNA is TGCAGCGTTGTCGCAGGAGTCGGGGAGCTGTTTTTT.

This chain uses TRBV7-2 with TRBJ2-1, with unresolved D. Trimming took 5 bases from V and 9 from J, leaving 8 bases between them. This CDR3 has 11 residues. Germline CDR1 reads SGHTA; CDR2 reads FQGNSA. The CDR3 loop is CASSENLEQFF. CDR3 in DNA: TGTGCCAGCAGCGAGAATCTTGAGCAGTTCTTC.

The chain has TRBV20-1 and TRBJ2-2, with D perhaps matching TRBD2 (5 bases). The CDR3 consists of 14 residues. CDR1 and CDR2 (germline): DFQATT, SNEGSKA (reference sequence). With 3 bases removed from V and 2 bases from J, the gap between germline ends came to 10 bases. CDR3 residues: CSASPGENTGELFF. The CDR3 DNA reads TGCAGTGCTAGCCCCGGGGAAAACACCGGGGAGCTGTTTTTT.

This clonotype appeared a few times. The chain has TRBV7-9 and TRBJ2-3, with 8 bases identical to TRBD2. Looked up from germline, CDR1 is SEHNR and CDR2 is FQNEAQ (reference sequence). V shed 8 bases, J shed 0 bases, and the junction held 4 bases outside the gene matches. The CDR3 is made up of 14 amino acids. The CDR3 region has the DNA TGTGCCAGCCCCGGGGGGGGGAGCACAGATACGCAGTATTTT. This gives the protein CASPGGGSTDTQYF.

The V and J genes are TRBV27 and TRBJ1-1, with TRBD1 identical over 8 bases. Germline assignment: CDR1 MNHEY and CDR2 SMNVEV (reference sequence). Germline trimming cut 6 bases from V and 2 bases from J; bases unmatched to any gene: 2. The CDR3 runs to 13 residues. Here the CDR3 DNA reads TGTGCCAGCAGCCAGGGGGCAAACACTGAAGCTTTCTTT. This encodes CASSQGANTEAFF.

This chain joins TRBV29-1 and TRBJ2-2; weak D call: TRBD2 (6 bases). V was cut by 0 bases and J by 5 bases, with 10 bases left in between. This CDR3 has 14 amino acids. Germline lookup yields CDR1 SQVTM and CDR2 ANQGSEA. The CDR3 coding sequence is TGCAGCGTTGAAGATCGTCGGGGGACCGGGGAGCTGTTTTTT. Its translation: CSVEDRRGTGELFF.

The chain has TRBV4-3 and TRBJ2-1; D is possibly TRBD1 or TRBD2 (6 bases each). Per the germline V gene, CDR1 is LGHNA and CDR2 is YSLEER. The CDR3 is 14 residues long. V was clipped by 0 bases and J by 6 bases, with 9 bases between them. The DNA for the CDR3 is TGCGCCAGCAGCCAAGACAGGGGAGGCAATGAGCAGTTCTTC. It specifies CASSQDRGGNEQFF.

This clonotype was recorded a few times. The chain combines TRBV7-2 with TRBJ1-1; a weak D match, TRBD1 (5 bases). Trimming left V 5 bases short and J 4 bases short, with 14 bases between. Per the germline V gene, CDR1 is SGHTA and CDR2 is FQGNSA. The CDR3 is 14 amino acids. The CDR3 here is CASSPGPGGTEAFF. In DNA, the CDR3 is TGTGCCAGCAGCCCAGGACCCGGGGGCACTGAAGCTTTCTTT.

The CDR3 nucleotides are TGTGCCAGCAGCTTAGCTGTGGATAGAGAGCAGTACGTC. Protein: CASSLAVDREQYV. The V gene is TRBV7-6, the J gene TRBJ2-7; the D is unclear. Trimming stripped 0 bases from V and 7 bases from J, with 10 bases between. Germline V gene sequence: CDR1 SGHVS, CDR2 FNYEAQ. The CDR3 is made up of 13 amino acids.

The sample holds many counts of this clonotype. The chain carries TRBV5-1 and TRBJ2-3, with D maybe TRBD2 (6 bases). The germline gives CDR1 SGHRS, CDR2 YFSETQ. V lost 4 bases to trimming and J lost 0 bases, with 15 bases between them. This CDR3 comprises 16 residues. CDR3: CASSREWDPSTDTQYF. CDR3 coding DNA: TGCGCCAGCAGCCGGGAGTGGGATCCTAGCACAGATACGCAGTATTTT.

The V gene is TRBV28, the J gene TRBJ1-5, with a weak D call TRBD1 (5 bases). The CDR3 length is 15 residues. The germline V gene encodes CDR1 MDHEN and CDR2 SYDVKM. The V and J ends lost 8 bases and 0 bases respectively, with 14 bases between them. CDR3 bases: TGTGCCAGCCAGTTCGTGGGACTTAGCAATCAGCCCCAGCATTTT. It specifies CASQFVGLSNQPQHF.

This clonotype was seen a few times. This chain joins TRBV5-5 and TRBJ1-2; D uncertain. Trimming took off 1 base at V and 8 bases at J, with 9 bases between the two ends. The CDR3 runs to 12 residues. The germline V gene encodes CDR1 SGHKS and CDR2 YYEKEE (reference sequence). The CDR3 loop is CASSLWEAGYTF. The CDR3 bases are TGTGCCAGCAGCTTGTGGGAGGCCGGCTACACCTTC.

The chain has TRBV6-1 and TRBJ1-5; D is uncertain. Germline V gene data show CDR1 as MNHNS and CDR2 as SASEGT. Trimming stripped 2 bases from V and 6 bases from J, with 11 bases between. This CDR3 has 14 amino acids. The CDR3 loop reads CASSEWEGGQPQHF. CDR3 nucleotides: TGTGCCAGCAGTGAATGGGAAGGAGGTCAGCCCCAGCATTTT.